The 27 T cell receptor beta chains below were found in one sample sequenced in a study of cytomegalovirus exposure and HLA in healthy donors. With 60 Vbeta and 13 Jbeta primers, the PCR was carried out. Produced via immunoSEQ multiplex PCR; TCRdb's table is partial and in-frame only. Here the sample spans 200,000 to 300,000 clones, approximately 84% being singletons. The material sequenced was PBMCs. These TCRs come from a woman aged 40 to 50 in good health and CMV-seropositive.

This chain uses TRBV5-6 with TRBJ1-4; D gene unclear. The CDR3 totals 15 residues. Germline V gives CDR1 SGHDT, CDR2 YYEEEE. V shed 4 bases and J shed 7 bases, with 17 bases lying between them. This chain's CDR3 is CASSPLGSGGEKLFF. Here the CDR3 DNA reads TGTGCCAGCAGCCCGTTGGGGTCGGGAGGTGAAAAACTGTTTTTT. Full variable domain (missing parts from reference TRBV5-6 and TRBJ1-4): DAGVTQSPTHLIKTRGQQVTLRCSPKSGHDTVSWYQQALGQGPQFIFQYYEEEERQRGNFPDRFSGHQFPNYSSELNVNALLLGDSALYLCASSPLGSGGEKLFFGSGTQLSVL.

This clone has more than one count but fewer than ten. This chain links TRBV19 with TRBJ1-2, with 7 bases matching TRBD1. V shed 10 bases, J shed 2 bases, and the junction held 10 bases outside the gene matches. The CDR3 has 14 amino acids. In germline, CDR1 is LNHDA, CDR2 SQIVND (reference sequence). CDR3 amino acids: CATAEQGRNYGYTF. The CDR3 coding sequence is TGTGCCACCGCAGAACAGGGGCGCAACTATGGCTACACCTTC.

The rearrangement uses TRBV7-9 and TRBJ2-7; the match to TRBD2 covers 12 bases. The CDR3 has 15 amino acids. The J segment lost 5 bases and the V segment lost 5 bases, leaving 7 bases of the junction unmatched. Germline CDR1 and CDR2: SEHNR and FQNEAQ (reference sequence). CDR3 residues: CASSLRTSGINEQYF. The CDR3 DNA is TGTGCCAGCAGCCTCCGGACTAGCGGGATAAACGAGCAGTACTTC. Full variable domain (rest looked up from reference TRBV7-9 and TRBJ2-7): DTGVSQNPRHKITKRGQNVTFRCDPISEHNRLYWYRQTLGQGPEFLTYFQNEAQLEKSRLLSDRFSAERPKGSFSTLEIQRTEQGDSAMYLCASSLRTSGINEQYFGPGTRLTVT.

The CDR3 DNA is TGTGCCAGCACTGTAGCGGGAGGAGTCAATGAGCAGTTCTTC. Protein sequence: CASTVAGGVNEQFF. The chain recombines TRBV6-5 with TRBJ2-1; 10 nucleotides align to TRBD2. V lost 7 bases to trimming and J lost 6 bases; unmatched junction nucleotides: 6. In germline, CDR1 is MNHEY, CDR2 SVGAGI. The CDR3 covers 14 residues.

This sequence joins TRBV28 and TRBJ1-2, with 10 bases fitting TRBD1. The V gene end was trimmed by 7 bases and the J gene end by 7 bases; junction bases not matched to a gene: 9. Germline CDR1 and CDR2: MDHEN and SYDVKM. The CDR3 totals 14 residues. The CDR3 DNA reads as TGTGCCAGCACCTTATGGGACAGGGGTGGTGGCTACACCTTC. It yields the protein CASTLWDRGGGYTF.

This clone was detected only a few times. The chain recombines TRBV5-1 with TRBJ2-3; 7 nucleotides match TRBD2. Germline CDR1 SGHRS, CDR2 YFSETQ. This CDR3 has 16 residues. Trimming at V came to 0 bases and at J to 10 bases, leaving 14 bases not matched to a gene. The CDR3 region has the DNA TGCGCCAGCAGCTTGGATACGGCTAGCGGTCTGACGGCGCAGTATTTT. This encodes CASSLDTASGLTAQYF.

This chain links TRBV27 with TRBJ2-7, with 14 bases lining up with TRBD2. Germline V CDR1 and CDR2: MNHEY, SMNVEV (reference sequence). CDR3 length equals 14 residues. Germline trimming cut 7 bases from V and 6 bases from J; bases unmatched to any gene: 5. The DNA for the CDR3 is TGTGCCAGCACCAGACTAGCGGGAGGGAGCGAGCAGTACTTC. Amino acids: CASTRLAGGSEQYF.

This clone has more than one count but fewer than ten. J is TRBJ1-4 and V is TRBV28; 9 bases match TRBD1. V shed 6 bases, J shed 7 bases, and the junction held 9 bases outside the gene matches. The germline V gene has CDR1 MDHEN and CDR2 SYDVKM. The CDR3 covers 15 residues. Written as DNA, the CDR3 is TGTGCCAGCAGATCCACCGGGACAGGGAGTGAAAAACTGTTTTTT. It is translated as CASRSTGTGSEKLFF. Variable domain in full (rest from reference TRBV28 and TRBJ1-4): DVKVTQSSRYLVKRTGEKVFLECVQDMDHENMFWYRQDPGLGLRLIYFSYDVKMKEKGDIPEGYSVSREKKERFSLILESASTNQTSMYLCASRSTGTGSEKLFFGSGTQLSVL.

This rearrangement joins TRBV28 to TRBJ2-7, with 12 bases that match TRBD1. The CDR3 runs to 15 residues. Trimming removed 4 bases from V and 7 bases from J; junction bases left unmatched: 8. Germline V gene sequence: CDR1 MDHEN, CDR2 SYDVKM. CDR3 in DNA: TGTGCCAGCAGTTCCCCGGGACAGGGGGCGCAGGAGCAGTACTTC. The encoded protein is CASSSPGQGAQEQYF.

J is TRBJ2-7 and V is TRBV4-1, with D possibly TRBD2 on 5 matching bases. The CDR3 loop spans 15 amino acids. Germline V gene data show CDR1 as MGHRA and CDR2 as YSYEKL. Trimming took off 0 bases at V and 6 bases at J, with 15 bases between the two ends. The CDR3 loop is CASSQDSLARGEQYF. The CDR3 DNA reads TGCGCCAGCAGCCAAGATAGCCTAGCCCGGGGCGAGCAGTACTTC.

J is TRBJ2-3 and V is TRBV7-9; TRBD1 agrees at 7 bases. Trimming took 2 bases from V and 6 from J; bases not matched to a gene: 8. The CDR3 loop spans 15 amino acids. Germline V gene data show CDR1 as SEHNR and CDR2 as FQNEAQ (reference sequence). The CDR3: CASSLSQGVADTQYF. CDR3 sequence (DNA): TGTGCCAGCAGCTTAAGCCAGGGGGTGGCGGATACGCAGTATTTT.

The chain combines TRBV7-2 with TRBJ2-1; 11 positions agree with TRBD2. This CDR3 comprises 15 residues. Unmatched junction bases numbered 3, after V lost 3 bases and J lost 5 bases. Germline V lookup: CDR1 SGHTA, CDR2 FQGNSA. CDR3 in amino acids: CASSFETSGNNEQFF. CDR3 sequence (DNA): TGTGCCAGCAGCTTCGAGACTAGCGGGAACAATGAGCAGTTCTTC.

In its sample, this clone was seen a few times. DNA for the CDR3: TGTGCCAGTAGCCAAGGGAGATTGGTCGAGCAGTACTTC. Translating gives CASSQGRLVEQYF. The chain couples TRBV5-6 to TRBJ2-7; possible D gene TRBD2, 5 bases. V was pared by 8 bases and J by 6 bases, with 18 bases between. The CDR3 has 13 residues. Germline CDR1 reads SGHDT; CDR2 reads YYEEEE. Full variable domain (outside the CDR3, taken from reference TRBV5-6 and TRBJ2-7): DAGVTQSPTHLIKTRGQQVTLRCSPKSGHDTVSWYQQALGQGPQFIFQYYEEEERQRGNFPDRFSGHQFPNYSSELNVNALLLGDSALYLCASSQGRLVEQYFGPGTRLTVT.

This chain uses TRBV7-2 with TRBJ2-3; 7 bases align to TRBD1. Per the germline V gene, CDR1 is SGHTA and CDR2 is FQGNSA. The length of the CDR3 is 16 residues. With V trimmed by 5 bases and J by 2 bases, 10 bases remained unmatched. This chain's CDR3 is CASSRDRDRDTDTQYF. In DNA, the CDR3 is TGTGCCAGCAGCCGGGACCGGGACAGAGACACAGATACGCAGTATTTT.

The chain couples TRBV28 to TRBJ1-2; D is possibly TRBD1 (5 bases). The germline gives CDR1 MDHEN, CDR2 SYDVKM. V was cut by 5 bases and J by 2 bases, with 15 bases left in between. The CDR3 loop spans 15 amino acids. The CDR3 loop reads CASSITRGGNYGYTF. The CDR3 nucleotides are TGTGCCAGCAGTATCACTCGGGGGGGAAACTATGGCTACACCTTC.

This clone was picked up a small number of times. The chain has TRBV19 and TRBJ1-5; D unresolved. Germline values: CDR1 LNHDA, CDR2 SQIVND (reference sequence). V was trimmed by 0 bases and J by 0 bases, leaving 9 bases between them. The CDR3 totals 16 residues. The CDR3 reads CASSIDARNSNQPQHF. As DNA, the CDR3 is TGTGCCAGTAGTATAGACGCCAGGAATAGCAATCAGCCCCAGCATTTT.

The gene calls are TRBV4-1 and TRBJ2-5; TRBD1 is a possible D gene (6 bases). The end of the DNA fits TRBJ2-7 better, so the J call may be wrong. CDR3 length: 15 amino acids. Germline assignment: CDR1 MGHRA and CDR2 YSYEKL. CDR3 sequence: CASSWGRDNPYEQYF. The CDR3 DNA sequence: TGCGCCAGCAGCTGGGGCCGGGACAACCCCTACGAGCAGTACTTC.

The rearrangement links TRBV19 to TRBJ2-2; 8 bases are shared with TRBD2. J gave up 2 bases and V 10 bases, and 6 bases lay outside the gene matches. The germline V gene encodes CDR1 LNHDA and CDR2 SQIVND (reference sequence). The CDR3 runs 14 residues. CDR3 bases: TGTGCCACGAGAGGACTAGCTAACACCGGGGAGCTGTTTTTT. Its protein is CATRGLANTGELFF.

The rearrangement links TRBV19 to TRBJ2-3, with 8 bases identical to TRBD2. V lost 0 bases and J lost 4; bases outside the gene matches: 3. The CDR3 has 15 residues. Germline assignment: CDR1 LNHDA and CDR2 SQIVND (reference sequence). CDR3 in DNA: TGTGCCAGTAGTATAGACAGCGGGAGAGCAGATACGCAGTATTTT. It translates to CASSIDSGRADTQYF.

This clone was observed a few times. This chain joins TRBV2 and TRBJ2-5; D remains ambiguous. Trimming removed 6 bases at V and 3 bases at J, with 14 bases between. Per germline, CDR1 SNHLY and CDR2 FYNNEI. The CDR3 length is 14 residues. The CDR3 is CASSRLLGKETQYF. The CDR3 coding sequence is TGTGCCAGCAGCCGTCTTCTAGGTAAAGAGACCCAGTACTTC.

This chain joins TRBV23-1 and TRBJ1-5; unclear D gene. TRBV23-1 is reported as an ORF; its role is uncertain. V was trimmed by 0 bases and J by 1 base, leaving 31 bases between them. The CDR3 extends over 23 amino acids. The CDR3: CASSQSGWAGPILGRASNQPQHF. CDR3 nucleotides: TGCGCCAGCAGTCAATCGGGGTGGGCAGGCCCAATACTAGGTAGAGCCAGCAATCAGCCCCAGCATTTT.

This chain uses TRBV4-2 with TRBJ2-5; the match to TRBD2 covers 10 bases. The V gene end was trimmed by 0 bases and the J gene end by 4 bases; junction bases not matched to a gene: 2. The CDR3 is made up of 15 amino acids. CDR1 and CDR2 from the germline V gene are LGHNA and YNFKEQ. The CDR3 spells CASSQDLAGVETQYF. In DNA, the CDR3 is TGTGCCAGCAGCCAAGATCTAGCGGGAGTAGAGACCCAGTACTTC.

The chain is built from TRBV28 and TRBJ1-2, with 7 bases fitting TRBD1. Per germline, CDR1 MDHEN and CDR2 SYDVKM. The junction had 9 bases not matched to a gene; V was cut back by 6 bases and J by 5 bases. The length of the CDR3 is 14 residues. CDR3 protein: CASRQGTETYGYTF. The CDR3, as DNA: TGTGCCAGCAGACAAGGGACAGAGACTTATGGCTACACCTTC.

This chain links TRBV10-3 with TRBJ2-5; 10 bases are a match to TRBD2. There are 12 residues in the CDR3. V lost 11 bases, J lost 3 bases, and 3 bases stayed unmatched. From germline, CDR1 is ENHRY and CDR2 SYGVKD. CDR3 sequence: CAASGREETQYF. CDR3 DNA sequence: TGTGCCGCGAGCGGGAGGGAAGAGACCCAGTACTTC.

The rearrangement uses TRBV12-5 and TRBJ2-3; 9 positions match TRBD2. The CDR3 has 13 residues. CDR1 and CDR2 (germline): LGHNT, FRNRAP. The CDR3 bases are TGTCCCCCCTGCCGGCGGGAGGGAGATACGCAGTATTTT. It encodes CPPCRREGDTQYF.

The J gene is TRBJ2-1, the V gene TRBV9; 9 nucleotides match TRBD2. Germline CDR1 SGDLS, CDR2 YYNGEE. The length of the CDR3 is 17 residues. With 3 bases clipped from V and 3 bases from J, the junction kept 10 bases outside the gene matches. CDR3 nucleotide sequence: TGTGCCAGCAGCGCGCCGCGGGGGGGAGGAGGCTACAATGAGCAGTTCTTC. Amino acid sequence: CASSAPRGGGGYNEQFF. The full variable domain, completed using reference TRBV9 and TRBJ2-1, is DSGVTQTPKHLITATGQRVTLRCSPRSGDLSVYWYQQSLDQGLQFLIQYYNGEERAKGNILERFSAQQFPDLHSELNLSSLELGDSALYFCASSAPRGGGGYNEQFFGPGTRLTVL.

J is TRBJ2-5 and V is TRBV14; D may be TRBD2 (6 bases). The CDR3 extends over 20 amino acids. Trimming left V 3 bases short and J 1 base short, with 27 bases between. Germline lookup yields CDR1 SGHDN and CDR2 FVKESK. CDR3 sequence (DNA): TGTGCCAGCAGCCAGGACCCGGGACTCGACTACTGGGCCATCCAAGAGACCCAGTACTTC. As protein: CASSQDPGLDYWAIQETQYF.